The 26 T cell receptor beta chains given below trace back to one sample, sequenced in a study of T cells in Graves' hyperthyroidism and ophthalmopathy. TCR beta CDR3 sequences were amplified from RNA transcripts. During a first-round RT-PCR of the TCR CDR3, the HTBI primer set was used. MiXCR was run by TCRdb on the multiplex PCR reads, yielding one entry per CDR3 protein. The table includes more than 500,000 distinct CDR3 sequences, 15% to 20% detected once. Sequencing used blood. These receptors originate from a woman in her 30s with Graves' ophthalmopathy.

This chain joins TRBV20-1 and TRBJ2-1; 7 nucleotides line up with TRBD1. The CDR3 extends over 15 amino acids. The germline gives CDR1 DFQATT, CDR2 SNEGSKA (reference sequence). Trimming removed 3 bases from V and 4 bases from J; junction bases left unmatched: 9. This CDR3 is CSASLGQASYNEQFF. The CDR3 DNA sequence: TGCAGTGCTAGCCTAGGACAGGCGTCGTACAATGAGCAGTTCTTC.

This sequence joins TRBV28 and TRBJ2-2; 9 positions match TRBD2. The CDR3 spans 16 residues. CDR1 MDHEN and CDR2 SYDVKM come from the germline V gene. J was trimmed by 3 bases and V by 3 bases; bases with no gene match: 5. The CDR3, as DNA: TGTGCCAGCAGTTTGGCGGGAGGGCCGGACACCGGGGAGCTGTTTTTT. It is translated as CASSLAGGPDTGELFF.

For this clonotype: A clone one base away is much larger, so this may be a read error. CDR3 in DNA: TGCAGCGCTTCCCCCATGGATGAGCAGTTCTTC. As protein: CSASPMDEQFF. V is TRBV29-1 and J is TRBJ2-1; D gene unclear. The CDR3 is made up of 11 amino acids. CDR1 is SQVTM, CDR2 ANQGSEA, per germline. V lost 7 bases to trimming and J lost 8 bases, with 12 bases between them.

CDR3 in DNA: TGTGCCAGCAGTTTGAGGGGGGCGCCCACAGATACGCAGTATTTT. Encoded protein: CASSLRGAPTDTQYF. The chain links TRBV12-3 or TRBV12-4 to TRBJ2-3; D is tentatively TRBD1 or TRBD2 (6 bases each). The CDR3 sequence is 15 residues long. V gave up 3 bases and J gave up 2 bases, with 12 bases separating them.

Only a few counts were recorded for this clonotype. J is TRBJ2-7 and V is TRBV25-1, with 9 bases that match TRBD1. The CDR3 length is 19 residues. J gave up 0 bases and V 0 bases, and 12 bases lay outside the gene matches. Germline lookup yields CDR1 MGHDK and CDR2 SYGVNS. The CDR3: CASSEYGVGTGTGSYEQYF. CDR3 DNA sequence: TGTGCCAGCAGTGAATATGGTGTGGGGACAGGGACTGGCTCCTACGAGCAGTACTTC.

Comments on this clonotype: The CDR3 carries no conserved terminal phenylalanine or tryptophan, so it likely arises from a read error. The chain links TRBV28 to TRBJ2-7; weak D call: TRBD2 (5 bases). Germline V lookup: CDR1 MDHEN, CDR2 SYDVKM. The CDR3 sequence is 13 residues long. V lost 5 bases, J lost 6 bases, and 14 bases lay in between. This CDR3 is CASSLTEAIEQYL. Here the CDR3 DNA reads TGTGCCAGCAGTCTCACGGAGGCCATCGAGCAGTACCTC.

The chain has TRBV7-2 and TRBJ2-5; maybe TRBD2 (5 bases). V was cut by 5 bases and J by 4 bases, with 17 bases left in between. The CDR3 totals 15 residues. The V gene's germline CDR1 is SGHTA and CDR2 FQGNSA. CDR3 coding DNA: TGTGCCAGCAGCCCTCGGTCCCGGAGCGGAGAGACCCAGTACTTC. Translating gives CASSPRSRSGETQYF. Full variable domain (rest looked up from reference TRBV7-2 and TRBJ2-5): GAGVSQSPSNKVTEKGKDVELRCDPISGHTALYWYRQSLGQGLEFLIYFQGNSAPDKSGLPSDRFSAERTGGSVSTLTIQRTQQEDSAVYLCASSPRSRSGETQYFGPGTRLLVL.

This clonotype was found many times. The chain employs TRBV2 and TRBJ1-4, with 9 bases aligning to TRBD1. The CDR3 runs 15 residues. Per germline, CDR1 SNHLY and CDR2 FYNNEI. With 8 bases clipped from V and 6 bases from J, the junction kept 10 bases outside the gene matches. This CDR3 is CASLGRDRVDEKLFF. As DNA, the CDR3 is TGTGCCAGCCTGGGTCGGGACAGGGTGGATGAAAAACTGTTTTTT.

This clonotype was detected ten times or more. This sequence joins TRBV18 and TRBJ1-1, with 9 bases lining up with TRBD1. V gave up 2 bases and J gave up 5 bases; unmatched junction bases: 15. Germline-derived CDR1 and CDR2 are KGHSH and LQKENI. The CDR3 runs 18 residues. CDR3 sequence (DNA): TGTGCCAGCTCACCAGAGGGACTTCACAGGGGGCCAAATACTGAAGCTTTCTTT. Protein sequence: CASSPEGLHRGPNTEAFF.

This clonotype was counted between two and nine times. The rearrangement links TRBV20-1 to TRBJ1-2; D may be TRBD1 (6 bases). Germline values: CDR1 DFQATT, CDR2 SNEGSKA (reference sequence). This CDR3 region has 14 residues. V was cut by 6 bases and J by 0 bases, with 14 bases left in between. The DNA for the CDR3 is TGCAGTGCCGTCGACAGGAACTCTAACTATGGCTACACCTTC. Protein: CSAVDRNSNYGYTF.

The J gene is TRBJ2-7, the V gene TRBV28; D call uncertain. CDR3 length: 15 amino acids. Germline assignment: CDR1 MDHEN and CDR2 SYDVKM. Trimming shortened V by 2 bases and J by 2 bases, and 13 bases separated the two germline ends. The CDR3 here is CASSLKRLTPYEQYF. The DNA of the CDR3 is TGTGCCAGCAGTTTAAAACGGTTGACCCCCTACGAGCAGTACTTC.

This clonotype was recorded many times. The DNA of the CDR3 is TGTGCCAGTTCAAAGGGAGGGTATCATCCAGATACGCAGTATTTT. Translated: CASSKGGYHPDTQYF. This chain uses TRBV2 with TRBJ2-3, with 7 bases identical to TRBD2. V was clipped by 9 bases and J by 4 bases; unmatched bases: 13. Germline loops: CDR1 SNHLY, CDR2 FYNNEI. The CDR3 contains 15 residues.

In its sample, this clonotype was seen many times. This rearrangement joins TRBV2 to TRBJ1-6; 8 bases are a match to TRBD1. After removal of 1 base from V and 5 bases from J, the junction contained 10 bases not matched to a gene. The CDR3 spans 18 residues. Germline CDR1 is SNHLY and CDR2 is FYNNEI. The CDR3 region has the DNA TGTGCCAGCAGTGAAGGGACAGGGATCCCAACTGATAATTCACCCCTCCACTTT. Amino acid sequence: CASSEGTGIPTDNSPLHF.

This clonotype has at least ten counts. This chain uses TRBV19 with TRBJ1-5; possible D gene TRBD1, 5 bases. V was pared by 9 bases and J by 0 bases, with 12 bases between. This CDR3 is built from 14 residues. Germline-derived CDR1 and CDR2 are LNHDA and SQIVND (reference sequence). CDR3 loop: CASLQGYSNQPQHF. CDR3 nucleotides: TGTGCCAGCCTTCAGGGATATAGCAATCAGCCCCAGCATTTT. The full variable domain, with the rest looked up from reference TRBV19 and TRBJ1-5, is DGGITQSPKYLFRKEGQNVTLSCEQNLNHDAMYWYRQDPGQGLRLIYYSQIVNDFQKGDIAEGYSVSREKKESFPLTVTSAQKNPTAFYLCASLQGYSNQPQHFGDGTRLSIL.

This clonotype was found many times. This chain connects TRBV12-3 or TRBV12-4 to TRBJ1-1, with 8 positions matching TRBD1. The junction had 4 bases not matched to a gene; V was cut back by 6 bases and J by 1 base. This CDR3 is built from 14 residues. This CDR3 is CASRMTGENTEAFF. DNA of the CDR3: TGTGCCAGCAGGATGACAGGGGAGAACACTGAAGCTTTCTTT.

This clonotype was detected many times. This sequence joins TRBV28 and TRBJ2-7; tentative D call: TRBD1 (6 bases). This CDR3 is built from 12 residues. Germline V lookup: CDR1 MDHEN, CDR2 SYDVKM. The V and J ends lost 8 bases and 2 bases respectively, with 10 bases between them. CDR3 DNA: TGTGCCAGCCGGACAGACCCCTACGAGCAGTACTTC. It encodes CASRTDPYEQYF.

V usage is TRBV7-2 and J usage is TRBJ2-6; 13 bases are a match to TRBD2. This CDR3 is built from 18 residues. Germline CDR1 SGHTA, CDR2 FQGNSA. The ends lost 5 bases at V and 2 bases at J; junction bases unmatched: 6. The CDR3 is CASSRTSGRGAGANVLTF. As DNA, the CDR3 is TGTGCCAGCAGCCGTACTAGCGGGAGGGGTGCTGGGGCCAACGTCCTGACTTTC.

This clonotype was seen repeatedly, ten times or more. V usage is TRBV4-1 and J usage is TRBJ1-4; D is unclear. V dropped 0 bases and J dropped 8 bases, with 10 bases sitting between them. Germline CDR1 MGHRA, CDR2 YSYEKL. This CDR3 contains 14 residues. CDR3 loop: CASSQDTGWEKLFF. CDR3 DNA: TGCGCCAGCAGCCAAGATACGGGTTGGGAAAAACTGTTTTTT.

This rearrangement joins TRBV7-2 to TRBJ2-3, with 8 nucleotides matching TRBD2. The V gene's germline CDR1 is SGHTA and CDR2 FQGNSA. The CDR3 extends over 13 amino acids. With 7 bases clipped from V and 5 bases from J, the junction kept 5 bases outside the gene matches. CDR3: CASKAGAEDTQYF. Here the CDR3 DNA reads TGTGCCAGCAAAGCGGGAGCGGAAGATACGCAGTATTTT.

The rearrangement uses TRBV11-2 and TRBJ1-6; the match to TRBD1 covers 7 bases. Per the germline V gene, CDR1 is SGHAT and CDR2 is FQNNGV. This CDR3 has 18 amino acids. With 0 bases clipped from V and 8 bases from J, the junction kept 13 bases outside the gene matches. The CDR3 DNA reads as TGTGCCAGCAGCTTAGATAACGGTCCAGGGGGATACTATTCACCCCTCCACTTT. Translated, it gives CASSLDNGPGGYYSPLHF. The complete variable domain, with remaining parts taken from reference TRBV11-2 and TRBJ1-6, reads EAGVAQSPRYKIIEKRQSVAFWCNPISGHATLYWYQQILGQGPKLLIQFQNNGVVDDSQLPKDRFSAERLKGVDSTLKIQPAKLEDSAVYLCASSLDNGPGGYYSPLHFGNGTRLTVT.

This clonotype appeared many times. The chain couples TRBV2 to TRBJ2-7; the match to TRBD1 covers 12 bases. The CDR3 is 16 residues long. J gave up 4 bases and V 1 base, and 5 bases lay outside the gene matches. Germline V gene sequence: CDR1 SNHLY, CDR2 FYNNEI. The CDR3 nucleotides are TGTGCCAGCAGTGAAGTCGGGACAGGGGGCGGATACGAGCAGTACTTC. This codes for CASSEVGTGGGYEQYF.

The table lists this clonotype with many counts. The rearrangement links TRBV11-2 to TRBJ2-1; D may match TRBD1 or TRBD2 (5 bases each). Germline V gene sequence: CDR1 SGHAT, CDR2 FQNNGV. The V and J ends lost 2 bases and 0 bases respectively, with 14 bases between them. The length of the CDR3 is 17 residues. The CDR3 is CASSLSSAGSSYNEQFF. CDR3 DNA sequence: TGTGCCAGCAGCTTATCGTCAGCAGGGAGCTCCTACAATGAGCAGTTCTTC.

This chain uses TRBV10-2 with TRBJ2-3; D gene ambiguous. Trimming removed 6 bases from V and 0 bases from J, with 13 bases in between. This CDR3 contains 15 residues. Germline values: CDR1 WSHSY, CDR2 SAAADI. The CDR3 DNA sequence: TGCGCCAGCAGCAGGCAGACCGATAGCACAGATACGCAGTATTTT. Protein: CASSRQTDSTDTQYF.

Ten or more counts support this clonotype. This chain connects TRBV28 to TRBJ2-1; 8 bases are a match to TRBD1. Trimming cost V 5 bases and J 9 bases; bases outside gene matches: 6. Germline CDR1 and CDR2: MDHEN and SYDVKM. This CDR3 region has 13 residues. Written as DNA, the CDR3 is TGTGCCAGCAGTACTAGGACAGGGTCTGAGCAGTTCTTC. This translates into CASSTRTGSEQFF. The full variable domain, in which reference TRBV28 and TRBJ2-1 provide the parts outside the CDR3, is DVKVTQSSRYLVKRTGEKVFLECVQDMDHENMFWYRQDPGLGLRLIYFSYDVKMKEKGDIPEGYSVSREKKERFSLILESASTNQTSMYLCASSTRTGSEQFFGPGTRLTVL.

The J gene is TRBJ2-7, the V gene TRBV2; the match to TRBD2 covers 11 bases. The CDR3 contains 16 residues. Germline V CDR1 and CDR2: SNHLY, FYNNEI. The junction had 12 bases not matched to a gene; V was cut back by 7 bases and J by 4 bases. This CDR3 reads CASTLWTSGQKYEQYF. The CDR3 region has the DNA TGTGCCAGCACATTATGGACTAGCGGGCAGAAATACGAGCAGTACTTC.

This clonotype was recorded at least ten times. The chain carries TRBV7-2 and TRBJ2-3, with 8 bases lining up with TRBD2. With V trimmed by 2 bases and J by 4 bases, 17 bases remained unmatched. The CDR3 consists of 19 residues. The germline V gene has CDR1 SGHTA and CDR2 FQGNSA. The CDR3 here is CASSLRGSRSGSIPDTQYF. The CDR3 DNA reads TGTGCCAGCAGCTTACGTGGTTCCCGGAGCGGGAGCATCCCAGATACGCAGTATTTT.